The 21 T cell receptor beta chains given below trace back to one sample, sequenced in a study of T cells in Graves' hyperthyroidism and ophthalmopathy. Amplification targeted TCR beta CDR3 regions from RNA transcripts. The HTBI primer set drove a first-round RT-PCR of the TCR CDR3. Using its own MiXCR run on the multiplex PCR reads, TCRdb lists one record per CDR3 protein. The sample contains roughly 500,000 distinct CDR3 sequences, about 15% of which appear only once. The source material was blood. These TCRs come from a woman aged 30 to 39 with Graves' hyperthyroidism that later progressed to Graves' ophthalmopathy.

This clonotype was detected ten times or more. The DNA of the CDR3 is TGCAGTGCCTCTAACGACCCCTTGACTGGGGAGCTGTTTTTT. This gives the protein CSASNDPLTGELFF. The chain links TRBV20-1 to TRBJ2-2, with unresolved D. Germline values: CDR1 DFQATT, CDR2 SNEGSKA (reference sequence). The CDR3 is 14 amino acids. V lost 6 bases, J lost 8 bases, and 19 bases lay in between.

V and J are TRBV30 and TRBJ2-6, with D tentatively TRBD1 (5 bases). The germline gives CDR1 GTSNPN, CDR2 SVGIG (reference sequence). CDR3 length: 14 amino acids. V was trimmed by 6 bases and J by 1 base, leaving 10 bases between them. The CDR3 region has the DNA TGTGCCTGTAAGCAGGGTTCTGGGGCCAACGTCCTGACTTTC. It translates to CACKQGSGANVLTF.

A note on this clonotype: A much bigger clone sits one base away, suggesting this may be a read error. The chain has TRBV10-3 and TRBJ2-7; D remains ambiguous. Trimming pared 5 bases from V and 2 bases from J, leaving 10 bases between. The CDR3 totals 13 residues. The germline CDR1 and CDR2 sequences are ENHRY and SYGVKD. The CDR3: CAISSRVTYEQYF. CDR3 DNA: TGTGCCATCAGTTCCAGAGTCACCTACGAGCAGTACTTC.

This clonotype was seen at least ten times. The J gene is TRBJ2-5, the V gene TRBV7-3, with 8 positions matching TRBD2. Germline V lookup: CDR1 SGHTA, CDR2 FQGTGA. Trimming cost V 6 bases and J 1 base; bases outside gene matches: 4. The CDR3 contains 14 residues. The CDR3 reads CASSLAGFQETQYF. DNA of the CDR3: TGTGCCAGCAGTCTAGCGGGTTTCCAAGAGACCCAGTACTTC.

V and J are TRBV4-3 and TRBJ1-5; possibly TRBD1 for D (5 bases). The CDR3 has 17 residues. CDR1 and CDR2 from the germline V gene are LGHNA and YSLEER. Trimming took off 0 bases at V and 2 bases at J, with 14 bases between the two ends. CDR3 DNA sequence: TGCGCCAGCAGCCAAGATATCGGGGGAGTGGGCAATCAGCCCCAGCATTTT. This sequence encodes CASSQDIGGVGNQPQHF.

The CDR3 DNA reads TGTGCCATCAGTCCGGGACAAAGCACAGATACGCAGTATTTT. It is translated as CAISPGQSTDTQYF. V is TRBV10-3 and J is TRBJ2-3, with a weak D call TRBD1 (6 bases). V lost 5 bases and J lost 0, with 9 bases in between. In germline, CDR1 is ENHRY, CDR2 SYGVKD. The CDR3 loop spans 14 amino acids.

The table lists this clonotype with a few counts. A junction boundary mismatches the germline segment, possibly from a read error. The chain employs TRBV5-1 and TRBJ2-3; D is unresolved. CDR1 is SGHRS and CDR2 is YFSETQ in the germline V gene. This CDR3 region has 19 residues. The CDR3 bases are TGTGCCAGCAGCTTGCCCCGCACAACGGAGTCCTCTAGCACAGATACGCAGTATTTT. This encodes CASSLPRTTESSSTDTQYF.

This clonotype occurred many times. This chain connects TRBV28 to TRBJ1-1, with 8 bases lining up with TRBD1. Germline assignment: CDR1 MDHEN and CDR2 SYDVKM. The CDR3 covers 16 residues. Trimming removed 1 base from V and 3 bases from J; junction bases left unmatched: 7. This CDR3 reads CASSLYPGGMDTEAFF. Written as DNA, the CDR3 is TGTGCCAGCAGTTTATATCCAGGGGGCATGGACACTGAAGCTTTCTTT.

This clonotype was found many times. The chain links TRBV2 to TRBJ2-2, with D maybe TRBD2 (5 bases). Germline values: CDR1 SNHLY, CDR2 FYNNEI. The CDR3 extends over 15 amino acids. Trimming cost V 4 bases and J 0 bases, with 9 bases left between them. CDR3 coding DNA: TGTGCCAGCAGTGGGTCTAGCTCGAACACCGGGGAGCTGTTTTTT. Translated: CASSGSSSNTGELFF.

There are many counts of this clonotype. Mismatch with germline at one junction end may stem from a read error. The chain employs TRBV6-2 or TRBV6-3 and TRBJ2-3; D ambiguous. The CDR3 has 14 residues. The germline gives CDR1 MNHEY, CDR2 SVGEGT. CDR3 coding DNA: TGTGCCAGCAGTGACTCGGATGGGCCCGATACGCAGTATTTT. This codes for CASSDSDGPDTQYF.

This clonotype was picked up many times. The rearrangement joins TRBV2 to TRBJ1-1; D remains ambiguous. The ends were cut back, 7 bases at V and 0 bases at J, with 6 bases in the middle. The germline gives CDR1 SNHLY, CDR2 FYNNEI. The CDR3 loop spans 12 amino acids. CDR3 loop: CASIQLNTEAFF. For the CDR3, the DNA is TGTGCCAGCATTCAGTTGAACACTGAAGCTTTCTTT.

This clonotype has ten or more counts. This rearrangement joins TRBV3-1 to TRBJ1-1; D is ambiguous. Trimming pared 4 bases from V and 2 bases from J, leaving 14 bases between. The CDR3 loop spans 15 amino acids. From germline, CDR1 is LGHDT and CDR2 YNNKEL (reference sequence). CDR3 region: CASSPQSQPNTEAFF. The DNA for the CDR3 is TGTGCCAGCAGCCCCCAGTCTCAGCCTAACACTGAAGCTTTCTTT.

This clonotype came up many times. The genes are TRBV19 and TRBJ1-5; 7 bases match TRBD1. J gave up 7 bases and V 9 bases, and 18 bases lay outside the gene matches. Germline CDR1 is LNHDA and CDR2 is SQIVND (reference sequence). The CDR3 has 16 amino acids. CDR3 region: CARININRQGRQPQHF. As DNA, the CDR3 is TGTGCCAGGATAAATATCAATCGACAGGGCAGGCAGCCCCAGCATTTT.

There are many counts of this clonotype. V usage is TRBV6-1 and J usage is TRBJ2-5; 8 bases line up with TRBD2. The CDR3 sequence is 16 residues long. With 5 bases clipped from V and 2 bases from J, the junction kept 10 bases outside the gene matches. Germline assignment: CDR1 MNHNS and CDR2 SASEGT. In DNA, the CDR3 is TGTGCCAGCAGTTACGGGGGGGTGGCCGGACAAGAGACCCAGTACTTC. This codes for CASSYGGVAGQETQYF.

The V gene is TRBV4-1, the J gene TRBJ2-7, with D possibly matching TRBD1 (5 bases). CDR1 MGHRA and CDR2 YSYEKL come from the germline V gene. The CDR3 has 16 residues. Deletions cut 4 bases from V and 0 bases from J, with 16 bases between. CDR3 nucleotides: TGCGCCAGCAGCCCAGAAGGGGTCCTGAGCTCCTACGAGCAGTACTTC. It encodes CASSPEGVLSSYEQYF.

On this clonotype itself: Since no conserved phenylalanine or tryptophan closes the CDR3, a read error is the likely cause. The V call is TRBV7-6, the J call TRBJ2-7; 8 nucleotides line up with TRBD1. Germline-derived CDR1 and CDR2 are SGHVS and FNYEAQ. The CDR3 extends over 14 amino acids. V lost 5 bases and J lost 5; bases outside the gene matches: 8. The DNA of the CDR3 is TGTGCCAGCAGCCTATGGACAGGGTCCCACGAGCAGTACCTC. It codes for CASSLWTGSHEQYL.

The rearrangement links TRBV11-3 to TRBJ2-5; 7 nucleotides agree with TRBD1. CDR1 is SGHNT and CDR2 is YENEEA in the germline V gene. This CDR3 is 14 amino acids long. The V gene end was trimmed by 6 bases and the J gene end by 1 base; junction bases not matched to a gene: 5. CDR3 protein: CASRRRDSQETQYF. CDR3 in DNA: TGTGCCAGCAGACGAAGGGACAGCCAAGAGACCCAGTACTTC. Using reference TRBV11-3 and TRBJ2-5 for the parts outside the CDR3, the full variable domain is EAGVVQSPRYKIIEKKQPVAFWCNPISGHNTLYWYLQNLGQGPELLIRYENEEAVDDSQLPKDRFSAERLKGVDSTLKIQPAELGDSAVYLCASRRRDSQETQYFGPGTRLLVL.

This clonotype was seen ten or more times. The chain uses TRBV2 and TRBJ2-1; D remains unclear. This CDR3 has 15 amino acids. V dropped 6 bases and J dropped 4 bases, with 16 bases sitting between them. The V gene's germline CDR1 is SNHLY and CDR2 FYNNEI. CDR3 sequence: CASSLSGSTYNEQFF. CDR3 nucleotides: TGTGCCAGCAGCCTAAGTGGATCAACGTACAATGAGCAGTTCTTC.

Points on this clonotype: Given a much more abundant clone one base away, this may be a read error. The genes are TRBV20-1 and TRBJ1-1, with unresolved D. V lost 3 bases and J lost 11, with 16 bases in between. This CDR3 is built from 12 residues. Germline assignment: CDR1 DFQATT and CDR2 SNEGSKA (reference sequence). CDR3 sequence: CSASSPGTRAFF. The CDR3 coding sequence is TGCAGTGCTAGTTCTCCGGGCACGAGGGCTTTCTTT.

This clonotype was seen only a few times. Possible read error: a much larger clone is one base away. The chain couples TRBV6-5 to TRBJ2-5, with TRBD1 matching 8 bases. CDR3 length: 14 residues. Germline CDR1 is MNHEY and CDR2 is SVGAGI. The CDR3 sequence: CAGSYRDRQETQYF. In DNA form, the CDR3 reads TGTGCCGGCAGTTACAGGGACAGGCAAGAGACCCAGTACTTC.

Concerning this clonotype itself: The junction shows a germline mismatch at one end, possibly a read error. The chain has TRBV7-7 and TRBJ2-5, with a tentative D call TRBD2 (6 bases). Germline values: CDR1 SSHAT, CDR2 FNYEAQ (reference sequence). The CDR3 has 18 residues. CDR3 bases: TGTGCTAGCAGCTTAGCGGCTGGGGGTACGGGAGTAGGAGAGACCCAGTACTTC. Translating gives CASSLAAGGTGVGETQYF.